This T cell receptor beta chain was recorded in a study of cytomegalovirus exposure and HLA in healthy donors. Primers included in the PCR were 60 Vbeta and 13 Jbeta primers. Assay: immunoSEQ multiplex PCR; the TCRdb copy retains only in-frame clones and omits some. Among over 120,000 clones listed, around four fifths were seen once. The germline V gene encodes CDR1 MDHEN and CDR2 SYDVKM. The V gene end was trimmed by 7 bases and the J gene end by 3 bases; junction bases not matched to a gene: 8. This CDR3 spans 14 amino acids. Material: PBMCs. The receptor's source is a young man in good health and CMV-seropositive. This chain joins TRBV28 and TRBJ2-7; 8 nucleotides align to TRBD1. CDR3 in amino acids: CASIDPGTGYEQYF. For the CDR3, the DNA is TGTGCCAGCATCGACCCTGGGACAGGCTACGAGCAGTACTTC. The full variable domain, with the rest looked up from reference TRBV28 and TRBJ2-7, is DVKVTQSSRYLVKRTGEKVFLECVQDMDHENMFWYRQDPGLGLRLIYFSYDVKMKEKGDIPEGYSVSREKKERFSLILESASTNQTSMYLCASIDPGTGYEQYFGPGTRLTVT.